Many counts were recorded for the clone carrying this T cell receptor (beta chain). The target antigen is unknown. The authors made cDNA by 5'RACE with 10-nucleotide random UMIs. TCRdb re-derived calls from the 5' RACE reads in MiXCR, one entry per CDR3 protein. The sample gives about 53,000 distinct CDR3 sequences, 10% of which show up once; 1.6% is in the top ten. The data derive from a study of neurological immune-mediated disorders. Study results and caveats: HTLV-1-associated myelopathy led in TCR clonal expansion, while multiple sclerosis ranked lowest, below healthy controls.

Time point described: longitudinal time-point 1 (baseline). The sequenced sample consisted of PBMCs. The source is a woman aged 40-49 years in good health.

CDR3 sequence reads: CASSPTANHRTEAFF. CDR3 nucleotides: TGTGCCAGCTCACCAACAGCCAATCACCGCACTGAAGCTTTCTTT. The chain links TRBV18 to TRBJ1-1; no firm D call. V lost 2 bases and J lost 4, with 14 bases in between. This CDR3 comprises 15 residues. Germline values: CDR1 KGHSH, CDR2 LQKENI.